This passage covers 25 T cell receptor beta chains from one sample sequenced in a study of CD8 T cells in ankylosing spondylitis. A single record per CDR3 protein comes from TCRdb applying MiXCR to the 5' RACE reads. The top ten clones hold 10% to 15% of a sample with hundreds of thousands of distinct CDR3 sequences, roughly 22% of them seen once. The specimen sequenced was blood, either unsorted or a sorted T cell fraction (not recorded which). These receptors were collected from a male donor with ankylosing spondylitis or in good health (not recorded which).

This clonotype was observed a few times. This chain links TRBV9 with TRBJ1-1, with unresolved D. The V end lost 3 bases, the J end lost 1 base, and 10 bases lay between the germline ends. Germline V gene data show CDR1 as SGDLS and CDR2 as YYNGEE. The CDR3 loop spans 14 amino acids. The CDR3 DNA reads TGTGCCAGCAGCGCTCCCTATGGGAACACTGAAGCTTTCTTT. This sequence encodes CASSAPYGNTEAFF.

V usage is TRBV12-3 or TRBV12-4 and J usage is TRBJ2-1, with TRBD1 matching 8 bases. This CDR3 region has 13 residues. The ends lost 7 bases at V and 8 bases at J; junction bases unmatched: 7. The CDR3 protein is CASKGQGFHEQFF. DNA for the CDR3: TGTGCCAGCAAAGGACAGGGCTTCCATGAGCAGTTCTTC.

This clonotype was detected only a few times. The chain joins TRBV12-3 or TRBV12-4 to TRBJ2-5, with D possibly TRBD1 on 5 matching bases. The CDR3 has 15 amino acids. Trimming cost V 2 bases and J 1 base, with 11 bases left between them. CDR3 sequence: CASSLTGSSQETQYF. The CDR3 coding sequence is TGTGCCAGCAGTTTAACAGGATCCAGCCAAGAGACCCAGTACTTC.

J is TRBJ2-4 and V is TRBV28, with TRBD1 matching over 8 bases. The CDR3 loop spans 15 amino acids. The V segment lost 2 bases and the J segment 6 bases; nucleotides outside the gene matches: 6. Germline V gives CDR1 MDHEN, CDR2 SYDVKM. The CDR3 DNA reads TGTGCCAGCAGTTTAGGGCAGGGGGCACTAAACATTCAGTACTTC. Amino acid sequence: CASSLGQGALNIQYF.

The chain has TRBV6-5 and TRBJ1-1; TRBD1 might be the D (5 bases). Germline V gene lookup returns CDR1 MNHEY and CDR2 SVGAGI. V lost 3 bases and J lost 3, with 11 bases in between. The CDR3 extends over 14 amino acids. CDR3: CASSYRGHYTEAFF. CDR3 bases: TGTGCCAGCAGTTATCGGGGCCACTACACTGAAGCTTTCTTT.

This clonotype appeared many times. The chain is built from TRBV7-6 and TRBJ2-7; no clear D gene. Germline V CDR1 and CDR2: SGHVS, FNYEAQ. The CDR3 spans 13 residues. Trimming stripped 1 base from V and 3 bases from J, with 7 bases between. The CDR3 nucleotides read TGTGCCAGCAGCTTAGATAACGGCTACGAGCAGTACTTC. Residues: CASSLDNGYEQYF. The full variable domain, completed using reference TRBV7-6 and TRBJ2-7, is GAGVSQSPRYKVTKRGQDVALRCDPISGHVSLYWYRQALGQGPEFLTYFNYEAQQDKSGLPNDRFSAERPEGSISTLTIQRTEQRDSAMYRCASSLDNGYEQYFGPGTRLTVT.

This clonotype was seen a few times. The chain links TRBV20-1 to TRBJ2-5, with TRBD1 as a possible D gene (5 bases). Germline CDR1 is DFQATT and CDR2 is SNEGSKA (reference sequence). V lost 5 bases and J lost 3, with 13 bases in between. This CDR3 comprises 13 residues. The CDR3 coding sequence is TGCAGTGCTCCAACGATACAGGAAGAGACCCAGTACTTC. Residues: CSAPTIQEETQYF.

This clonotype showed up just a few times. The chain combines TRBV29-1 with TRBJ2-5; D is unclear. The CDR3 has 12 residues. Germline values: CDR1 SQVTM, CDR2 ANQGSEA. Trimming took 3 bases from V and 4 from J, leaving 9 bases between them. CDR3 loop: CSVDPPTETQYF. CDR3 bases: TGCAGCGTTGATCCCCCGACAGAGACCCAGTACTTC.

The V call is TRBV12-3 or TRBV12-4, the J call TRBJ2-2, with D possibly called TRBD1 or TRBD2 (6 bases each). The CDR3 extends over 16 amino acids. Trimming took 9 bases from V and 5 from J, leaving 22 bases between them. CDR3 protein: CASQASAGHGTGELFF. CDR3 nucleotide sequence: TGTGCCAGTCAAGCCTCGGCGGGACACGGGACCGGGGAGCTGTTTTTT.

This rearrangement joins TRBV7-2 to TRBJ2-7; TRBD2 aligns across 10 bases. V lost 6 bases to trimming and J lost 4 bases; unmatched junction nucleotides: 3. CDR1 is SGHTA and CDR2 is FQGNSA in the germline V gene. The CDR3 covers 13 residues. CDR3 sequence (DNA): TGTGCCAGCAGAGCGGGGGGGAGTTACGAGCAGTACTTC. Translating it yields CASRAGGSYEQYF.

This clonotype was detected a few times. The chain is built from TRBV27 and TRBJ2-5; 9 nucleotides agree with TRBD1. Germline V gene data show CDR1 as MNHEY and CDR2 as SMNVEV (reference sequence). V lost 4 bases to trimming and J lost 5 bases; unmatched junction nucleotides: 2. The CDR3 length is 13 residues. The CDR3 bases are TGTGCCAGCAGTTGGGGACAGGGTGAGACCCAGTACTTC. This codes for CASSWGQGETQYF.

In its sample, this clonotype was seen many times. This chain joins TRBV3-1 and TRBJ1-2; D ambiguous. The CDR3 is 12 amino acids. Between the trimmed V and J ends, which lost 4 bases and 5 bases, there was a span of 8 bases. Germline values: CDR1 LGHDT, CDR2 YNNKEL (reference sequence). CDR3 in amino acids: CASSPSGYGYTF. In DNA, the CDR3 is TGTGCCAGCAGCCCGTCGGGTTATGGCTACACCTTC.

The chain has TRBV15 and TRBJ1-1; perhaps TRBD1 as D (5 bases). The V and J ends lost 3 bases and 6 bases respectively, with 14 bases between them. The CDR3 is 14 residues long. Germline assignment: CDR1 LNHNV and CDR2 YYDKDF (reference sequence). CDR3 DNA sequence: TGTGCCACCAGCAGCGACACCCGGGACCCTGAAGCTTTCTTT. Amino acids: CATSSDTRDPEAFF.

This chain uses TRBV20-1 with TRBJ2-1, with D uncertain. This CDR3 has 12 residues. The V and J ends lost 4 bases and 5 bases respectively, with 9 bases between them. Looked up from germline, CDR1 is DFQATT and CDR2 is SNEGSKA (reference sequence). CDR3 nucleotide sequence: TGCAGTGCTAACCCGCCGAACAATGAGCAGTTCTTC. This gives the protein CSANPPNNEQFF.

The rearrangement uses TRBV7-8 and TRBJ2-1; 9 bases map to TRBD1. The germline V gene has CDR1 SGHVS and CDR2 FQNEAQ. V trimming: 5 bases; J trimming: 7 bases; junction bases outside the gene matches: 6. CDR3 length: 14 amino acids. CDR3: CASSLRQGGNEQFF. DNA for the CDR3: TGTGCCAGCAGCCTCCGACAGGGGGGGAATGAGCAGTTCTTC.

This clonotype was found a few times. The V call is TRBV29-1, the J call TRBJ1-4, with unresolved D. The ends were cut back, 4 bases at V and 1 base at J, with 7 bases in the middle. From germline, CDR1 is SQVTM and CDR2 ANQGSEA. The CDR3 extends over 13 amino acids. The CDR3 is CSVVRGTNEKLFF. In DNA form, the CDR3 reads TGCAGCGTTGTTCGGGGAACTAATGAAAAACTGTTTTTT.

The chain is built from TRBV4-2 and TRBJ1-1; 9 bases match TRBD1. After removal of 0 bases from V and 7 bases from J, the junction contained 9 bases not matched to a gene. The CDR3 covers 16 residues. Germline CDR1 LGHNA, CDR2 YNFKEQ. CDR3 residues: CASSQEGTGRYIEAFF. The CDR3 region has the DNA TGTGCCAGCAGCCAAGAGGGGACAGGGCGGTATATTGAAGCTTTCTTT.

J is TRBJ1-1 and V is TRBV28; D is unresolved. Trimming stripped 4 bases from V and 8 bases from J, with 8 bases between. CDR3 length: 11 amino acids. Germline CDR1 MDHEN, CDR2 SYDVKM. CDR3: CASSSRTEAFF. CDR3 in DNA: TGTGCCAGCAGTTCTAGAACGGAAGCTTTCTTT.

The genes are TRBV7-9 and TRBJ2-2; D is perhaps TRBD1 (5 bases). The germline V gene has CDR1 SEHNR and CDR2 FQNEAQ (reference sequence). V was trimmed by 4 bases and J by 7 bases, leaving 13 bases between them. The CDR3 contains 14 residues. Here the CDR3 DNA reads TGTGCCAGCAGCTCAAACCGCGACAGCGGGGAGCTGTTTTTT. This translates into CASSSNRDSGELFF.

CDR3 bases: TGTGCCAGCCATAGACTAGCGGGGGAAACCAACTACAATGAGCAGTTCTTC. This translates into CASHRLAGETNYNEQFF. The chain carries TRBV6-1 and TRBJ2-1, with 12 bases aligning to TRBD2. The germline CDR1 and CDR2 sequences are MNHNS and SASEGT. CDR3 length: 17 amino acids. The junction had 11 bases not matched to a gene; V was cut back by 8 bases and J by 3 bases.

The chain couples TRBV9 to TRBJ2-7, with TRBD1 matching 7 bases. The trim removed 3 bases at V and 0 bases at J, leaving 3 bases unmatched. Germline loops: CDR1 SGDLS, CDR2 YYNGEE. The CDR3 runs 14 residues. The CDR3, as DNA: TGTGCCAGCAGCGCCGGGACAGACTCCTACGAGCAGTACTTC. Translated: CASSAGTDSYEQYF.

The V call is TRBV6-6, the J call TRBJ2-7, with D possibly called TRBD1 or TRBD2 (6 bases each). V was pared by 3 bases and J by 6 bases, with 12 bases between. The V gene's germline CDR1 is MNHNY and CDR2 SVGAGI (reference sequence). The CDR3 is 13 amino acids. CDR3 amino acids: CASSYLQGGEQYF. In DNA form, the CDR3 reads TGTGCCAGCAGTTATCTACAGGGAGGCGAGCAGTACTTC.

The chain couples TRBV20-1 to TRBJ2-5; the D gene is possibly TRBD2 (7 bases). Between the trimmed V and J ends, which lost 0 bases and 7 bases, there was a span of 21 bases. The germline gives CDR1 DFQATT, CDR2 SNEGSKA (reference sequence). The CDR3 runs 16 residues. Here the CDR3 reads CSARDPGVGGPVTQYF. In DNA form, the CDR3 reads TGCAGTGCTAGAGATCCCGGGGTCGGGGGGCCGGTGACCCAGTACTTC.

V is TRBV7-9 and J is TRBJ2-1; D remains ambiguous. CDR3 length: 15 amino acids. Germline CDR1 SEHNR, CDR2 FQNEAQ (reference sequence). With 5 bases removed from V and 7 bases from J, the gap between germline ends came to 18 bases. Here the CDR3 reads CASSTLGPLANEQFF. The CDR3 DNA reads TGTGCCAGCAGCACTCTAGGTCCCCTGGCGAATGAGCAGTTCTTC.

The chain is built from TRBV30 and TRBJ2-3; either TRBD1 or TRBD2 may supply D (5 bases each). CDR1 is GTSNPN, CDR2 SVGIG, per germline (reference sequence). V dropped 5 bases and J dropped 1 base, with 10 bases sitting between them. CDR3 size: 13 residues. CDR3 protein: CAWGTAGTDTQYF. The CDR3 nucleotides read TGTGCCTGGGGGACGGCCGGCACAGATACGCAGTATTTT. Based on the CDR3 plus reference TRBV30 and TRBJ2-3, the full variable domain is SQTIHQWPATLVQPVGSPLSLECTVEGTSNPNLYWYRQAAGRGLQLLFYSVGIGQISSEVPQNLSASRPQDRQFILSSKKLLLSDSGFYLCAWGTAGTDTQYFGPGTRLTVL.